This note documents a single T cell receptor (beta chain) sequence. Its antigen is currently unknown. The data stem from a study of beta chain features in type 1 diabetes. Study details: Patients were similar to healthy donors in age and gender (as well as in cell yields).

Germline CDR1 is GTSNPN and CDR2 is SVGIG (reference sequence). CDR3 size: 11 residues. V lost 0 bases to trimming and J lost 11 bases, with 10 bases between them. Study-level results: A moderate, significant TCRB CDR3 shortening appeared in type 1 diabetes across four CD4+ subsets.

The authors reverse transcribed all of the isolated RNA, so sequencing captured expressed TCRB transcripts. Clones were sequenced by immunoSEQ multiplex PCR, and TCRdb holds only the in-frame ones, with some missing. The table lists about 180,000 clones, approximately 8.1% of them singletons. Once sorted, every population was more than 95% pure. The source material was central memory CD4+ T cells from blood. The chain links TRBV30 to TRBJ1-1, with D uncertain. The sequence derives from a man aged 18 to 29 with type 1 diabetes. DNA for the CDR3: TGTGCCTGGAGTGTAAAGACTGGGGCTTTCTTT. Its translation is CAWSVKTGAFF.